This T cell receptor (beta chain) was recorded in a study of CD8+ T cells in alopecia areata. This CDR3 is built from 15 residues. Germline-derived CDR1 and CDR2 are MNHEY and SVGAGI. V lost 4 bases and J 0 bases, leaving 10 bases between the germline ends. Those with alopecia areata gave lesional scalp punch biopsies and peripheral blood. On this clone itself: This sample includes further DNA sequences coding for the same CDR3.

Once RNA had been extracted, it was reverse transcribed into cDNA to act as the sequencing template. Profiled with immunoSEQ multiplex PCR; TCRdb holds only in-frame clones, not every one. The sample has thousands of clones, 69% seen once. The clonotype originates from a human donor with alopecia areata. The starting material was skin, obtained at week 0. The rearrangement uses TRBV6-5 and TRBJ2-1, with D perhaps matching TRBD2 (6 bases). The CDR3 DNA reads as TGTGCCAGCAGTTTTGCGGGGAGCTCCTACAATGAGCAGTTCTTC. This sequence encodes CASSFAGSSYNEQFF.